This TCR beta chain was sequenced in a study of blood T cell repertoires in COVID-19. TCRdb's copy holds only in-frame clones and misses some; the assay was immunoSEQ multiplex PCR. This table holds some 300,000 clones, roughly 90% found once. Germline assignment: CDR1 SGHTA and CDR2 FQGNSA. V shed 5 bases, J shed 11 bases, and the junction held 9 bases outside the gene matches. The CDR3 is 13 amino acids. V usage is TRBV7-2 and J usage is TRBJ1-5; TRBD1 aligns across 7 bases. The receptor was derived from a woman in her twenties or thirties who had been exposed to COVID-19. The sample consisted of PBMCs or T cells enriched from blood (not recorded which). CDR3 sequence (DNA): TGTGCCAGCAGCCCCCGGGACAGTTTTACCCAGCATTTT. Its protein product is CASSPRDSFTQHF.